The TCR beta chain under discussion was sequenced for a study of blood T cells in healthy people across ages. This clonotype was observed a handful of times. V gave up 5 bases and J gave up 2 bases, with 12 bases separating them. The CDR3 loop spans 14 amino acids. With a J-beta primer mix and a sample-barcoded 5' primer, a second PCR ran about 7 to 12 cycles. TCRdb processed the 5' RACE reads anew with MiXCR; each CDR3 protein has one entry. The table shows almost 1 million distinct CDR3 sequences, with roughly 47% occurring only once. Sequenced: blood. The V and J genes are TRBV12-3 or TRBV12-4 and TRBJ2-5; unclear D gene. This clonotype was obtained from a woman between 55 and 75 years old in good health. CDR3 amino acids: CASSRRSGQETQYF. The CDR3 coding sequence is TGTGCCAGCAGTCGCCGGAGTGGGCAAGAGACCCAGTACTTC.